This T cell receptor beta chain derives from a study of T-cell memory formation after mild COVID-19. TCRdb independently ran MiXCR on the 5' RACE reads; one entry per CDR3 protein. The sample has under 450,000 distinct CDR3 sequences, around 15% seen once. Sequenced material: PBMCs or a T cell subset sorted from them (not recorded which). The TCR sequence derives from a man aged 18 to 30 who had mild COVID-19 (a few samples of this study predate the infection). Cell type and time point are not known.

The CDR3 reads CASKFSGSYGYTF. The CDR3 DNA is TGTGCCAGTAAGTTCTCGGGGAGCTATGGCTACACCTTC. The chain carries TRBV19 and TRBJ1-2; D is unresolved. The CDR3 is made up of 13 amino acids. Between the trimmed V and J ends, which lost 7 bases and 4 bases, there was a span of 13 bases. CDR1 is LNHDA and CDR2 is SQIVND in the germline V gene (reference sequence).